Each of the 28 T cell receptor beta chains below was sequenced from the same sample in a study of blood T cells in healthy people across ages. Then a second PCR, running roughly 7 to 11 cycles, was carried out with a sample-barcoded 5' primer and a J-beta primer mix. In TCRdb, the 5' RACE reads were re-called with MiXCR into one record per CDR3 protein. The sample holds 800,000 to 950,000 distinct CDR3 sequences; 36% are singletons and the top ten take 10% to 15%. Sequencing input: blood. The receptors derive from a man aged 18 to 30 in good health.

In its sample, this clonotype was seen a few times. This chain joins TRBV12-3 or TRBV12-4 and TRBJ1-1; unclear D gene. V dropped 2 bases and J dropped 1 base, with 14 bases sitting between them. The CDR3 length is 16 residues. The DNA for the CDR3 is TGTGCCAGCAGTTTACCACCCCACGCGAGGAACACTGAAGCTTTCTTT. Translation gives CASSLPPHARNTEAFF.

The chain employs TRBV5-1 and TRBJ1-4; TRBD1 is a possible D gene (5 bases). Trimming took 4 bases from V and 5 from J, leaving 12 bases between them. CDR3 length equals 14 residues. Germline V gene lookup returns CDR1 SGHRS and CDR2 YFSETQ. Written as DNA, the CDR3 is TGCGCCAGCAGCCGAGGGGCAGGGAATGAAAAACTGTTTTTT. This codes for CASSRGAGNEKLFF.

This clonotype has only one observation. The J gene is TRBJ2-5, the V gene TRBV12-3 or TRBV12-4, with 11 nucleotides matching TRBD1. The assigned J gene may be wrong: the sequence end matches TRBJ2-7 better. The CDR3 is 15 amino acids. In DNA form, the CDR3 reads TGTGCCAGCAGTTCGAGGGGACAGGGGGGCTACGAGCAGTACTTC. Translated: CASSSRGQGGYEQYF.

The gene calls are TRBV25-1 and TRBJ1-1; D remains unclear. Germline CDR1 MGHDK, CDR2 SYGVNS. Trimming cost V 6 bases and J 4 bases, with 12 bases left between them. This CDR3 is built from 13 residues. The CDR3 nucleotides are TGTGCCAGCAGGAGTGGGGTTGTCACTGAAGCTTTCTTT. Translation: CASRSGVVTEAFF.

Remarks on this clonotype: Being one base from a much bigger clone, this may be a read error. The V and J genes are TRBV6-5 and TRBJ2-1; D might be TRBD2 (6 bases). The CDR3 length is 11 residues. Germline V gene data show CDR1 as MNHEY and CDR2 as SVGAGI. The CDR3 region is CAGSYGGKQFF. CDR3 DNA sequence: TGTGCCGGCAGTTATGGGGGGAAGCAGTTCTTC.

As regards this clonotype: At one of its ends the junction is not consistent with the germline gene, which may arise from a read error. V is TRBV5-6 and J is TRBJ2-1; 9 nucleotides line up with TRBD1. Germline V gene data show CDR1 as SGHDT and CDR2 as YYEEEE. The CDR3 extends over 12 amino acids. The CDR3 sequence is CTSSLTGGEQFF. CDR3 nucleotide sequence: TGTACCAGCAGCCTGACAGGGGGTGAGCAGTTCTTC.

This clonotype was detected only a few times. The V and J genes are TRBV28 and TRBJ2-5, with D unclear. This CDR3 spans 18 amino acids. Germline V gene lookup returns CDR1 MDHEN and CDR2 SYDVKM. V gave up 3 bases and J gave up 4 bases, with 24 bases separating them. The CDR3 protein is CASSLVGQRHDDGETQYF. CDR3 in DNA: TGTGCCAGCAGTTTGGTTGGGCAGAGACACGATGATGGAGAGACCCAGTACTTC.

In its sample, this clonotype was seen many times. The V call is TRBV7-2, the J call TRBJ2-5; D is ambiguous. The CDR3 extends over 14 amino acids. Trimming left V 1 base short and J 5 bases short, with 11 bases between. Germline V gene lookup returns CDR1 SGHTA and CDR2 FQGNSA. CDR3 region: CASSLGLAGETQYF. The CDR3, as DNA: TGTGCCAGCAGCTTAGGGCTGGCCGGGGAGACCCAGTACTTC.

With regard to this clonotype: Given a much more abundant clone one base away, this may be a read error. This chain connects TRBV4-2 to TRBJ2-1; tentatively, D is TRBD2 (5 bases). This CDR3 comprises 21 residues. Per the germline V gene, CDR1 is LGHNA and CDR2 is YNFKEQ. Trimming shortened V by 0 bases and J by 10 bases, and 34 bases separated the two germline ends. DNA of the CDR3: TGTGCCAGCAGCCAAGATACGCGGGTGGACTCCAAACAGCCGAAAGCCTACGAGCAGTTCTTC. It encodes CASSQDTRVDSKQPKAYEQFF.

J is TRBJ2-1 and V is TRBV20-1; 8 nucleotides match TRBD2. The trim removed 0 bases at V and 4 bases at J, leaving 5 bases unmatched. This CDR3 comprises 15 residues. Germline loops: CDR1 DFQATT, CDR2 SNEGSKA (reference sequence). CDR3 sequence (DNA): TGCAGTGCTAGAGATGGGCGGGGGGAATACAATGAGCAGTTCTTC. Its protein product is CSARDGRGEYNEQFF.

The chain employs TRBV12-3 or TRBV12-4 and TRBJ2-7; D gene unclear. V shed 4 bases and J shed 2 bases, with 9 bases lying between them. CDR3 size: 13 residues. The CDR3 bases are TGTGCCAGCAGTTCGACACCAACCTACGAGCAGTACTTC. Its translation is CASSSTPTYEQYF.

The CDR3 nucleotides read TGCATACTTAAACGGGGTTCGGCTGAAGCTTTCTTT. It is translated as CILKRGSAEAFF. The rearrangement uses TRBV20-1 and TRBJ1-1; D not certain. Looked up from germline, CDR1 is DFQATT and CDR2 is SNEGSKA (reference sequence). The CDR3 runs 12 residues.

Concerning this clonotype itself: A much larger clone differs from this one at a single base, so this may be a read error. The chain recombines TRBV12-3 or TRBV12-4 with TRBJ2-7; 15 bases line up with TRBD2. CDR3 size: 15 residues. Here the CDR3 reads CASSPGTSGGNERYF. CDR3 DNA sequence: TGTGCCAGCAGCCCAGGGACTAGCGGGGGGAACGAGCGGTACTTC.

This sequence joins TRBV28 and TRBJ2-3; 7 bases are a match to TRBD1. The V segment lost 6 bases and the J segment 2 bases; nucleotides outside the gene matches: 8. The CDR3 runs to 15 residues. Germline V CDR1 and CDR2: MDHEN, SYDVKM. CDR3 residues: CASRKAGTVTDTQYF. CDR3 nucleotides: TGTGCCAGCAGGAAAGCAGGGACAGTCACAGATACGCAGTATTTT.

The rearrangement links TRBV20-1 to TRBJ1-5; D unresolved. Germline CDR1 and CDR2: DFQATT and SNEGSKA (reference sequence). The CDR3 runs to 13 residues. Trimming removed 7 bases at V and 0 bases at J, with 10 bases between. The chain's CDR3 is CSGQRSSNQPQHF. The CDR3 coding sequence is TGCAGTGGGCAGCGTAGTAGCAATCAGCCCCAGCATTTT.

In its sample, this clonotype was seen a few times. This chain joins TRBV12-3 or TRBV12-4 and TRBJ2-2; possible D gene TRBD1, 6 bases. CDR3 length: 16 amino acids. Trimming pared 2 bases from V and 1 base from J, leaving 11 bases between. CDR3 DNA: TGTGCCAGCAGTTTATCTGGGACAAGGAACACCGGGGAGCTGTTTTTT. Its translation is CASSLSGTRNTGELFF.

A single count supports this clonotype. A much larger clone sits a single nucleotide away, making a read error possible. This chain joins TRBV20-1 and TRBJ1-2, with D perhaps TRBD1 (5 bases). The germline V and J ends were trimmed by 6 bases and 0 bases, with 14 bases remaining between them. The CDR3 is 14 amino acids. Germline CDR1 is DFQATT and CDR2 is SNEGSKA (reference sequence). CDR3 nucleotide sequence: TGCAGTGCCGACCGACAGACCACTAACTATGGCTACACCTTC. Translated: CSADRQTTNYGYTF.

The J gene is TRBJ1-1, the V gene TRBV20-1; 7 bases align to TRBD1. This CDR3 has 15 residues. Germline V lookup: CDR1 DFQATT, CDR2 SNEGSKA (reference sequence). V shed 6 bases and J 1 base; nucleotides not matched to a gene: 11. The CDR3 loop is CSAKRQGGANTEAFF. The CDR3 bases are TGCAGTGCCAAACGACAGGGAGGGGCGAACACTGAAGCTTTCTTT.

Only a few counts were recorded for this clonotype. The rearrangement joins TRBV19 to TRBJ1-1; D is unclear. Germline CDR1 reads LNHDA; CDR2 reads SQIVND (reference sequence). This CDR3 region has 13 residues. The V end was cut by 6 bases, the J end by 3 bases, with 11 bases between. CDR3 in amino acids: CASRKSGDTEAFF. The CDR3 bases are TGTGCCAGTAGAAAAAGCGGAGACACTGAAGCTTTCTTT.

The chain has TRBV5-1 and TRBJ1-1, with a weak D call TRBD1 (5 bases). Germline CDR1 and CDR2: SGHRS and YFSETQ. This CDR3 is 14 amino acids long. The V and J ends lost 6 bases and 6 bases respectively, with 18 bases between them. CDR3 bases: TGCGCCAGCACCAGGGACGCGGGTAACGCTGAAGCTTTCTTT. It yields the protein CASTRDAGNAEAFF.

This clonotype has a handful of counts. V usage is TRBV6-6 and J usage is TRBJ2-1; 7 positions agree with TRBD1. The CDR3 has 16 amino acids. Germline loops: CDR1 MNHNY, CDR2 SVGAGI (reference sequence). V dropped 5 bases and J dropped 6; count of bases not matched to a gene: 13. CDR3 bases: TGTGCCAGCAGTCAATACAGGGGTAAATTGGCCAATGAGCAGTTCTTC. This codes for CASSQYRGKLANEQFF.

This clonotype was recorded a few times. The rearrangement uses TRBV7-2 and TRBJ2-1, with 9 nucleotides matching TRBD2. CDR1 is SGHTA, CDR2 FQGNSA, per germline. V lost 7 bases and J lost 8; bases outside the gene matches: 12. This CDR3 has 15 amino acids. As DNA, the CDR3 is TGTGCCAGCACCGGGAGGCCAGCGGGGGGCTATGAGCAGTTCTTC. Translated, it gives CASTGRPAGGYEQFF.

The sample holds one count of this clonotype. The chain is built from TRBV10-3 and TRBJ2-5; D might be TRBD1 or TRBD2, each matching 6 bases. V shed 8 bases and J shed 1 base, with 11 bases lying between them. This CDR3 is 13 amino acids long. Germline-derived CDR1 and CDR2 are ENHRY and SYGVKD. For the CDR3, the DNA is TGTGCCATCGGCGGGACACGCCAAGAGACCCAGTACTTC. Translating it yields CAIGGTRQETQYF.

This clonotype was seen many times. This chain links TRBV14 with TRBJ2-3; D gene uncertain. CDR1 is SGHDN, CDR2 FVKESK, per germline. Between the trimmed V and J ends, which lost 4 bases and 1 base, there was a span of 9 bases. The CDR3 contains 14 residues. This chain's CDR3 is CASSPLTRTDTQYF. CDR3 DNA: TGTGCCAGCAGCCCTCTTACACGCACAGATACGCAGTATTTT.

This clonotype has only a few counts. The genes are TRBV30 and TRBJ2-1; D is perhaps TRBD1 or TRBD2 (5 bases each). V was pared by 1 base and J by 8 bases, with 21 bases between. Germline values: CDR1 GTSNPN, CDR2 SVGIG (reference sequence). The CDR3 spans 16 residues. The CDR3 region has the DNA TGTGCCTGGAGTGCCCGCAGAGTCGAGAGGGGTTATGAGCAGTTCTTC. This translates into CAWSARRVERGYEQFF.

At least ten counts were recorded for this clonotype. V gene TRBV20-1 combines with J gene TRBJ2-1; TRBD2 agrees at 7 bases. From germline, CDR1 is DFQATT and CDR2 SNEGSKA (reference sequence). The CDR3 is 14 residues long. The V gene end was trimmed by 0 bases and the J gene end by 9 bases; junction bases not matched to a gene: 8. CDR3 nucleotides: TGCAGTGCTAGAGATACCGGGCGCGGGGGTGAGCAGTTCTTC. This sequence encodes CSARDTGRGGEQFF.

There are a few counts of this clonotype. The rearrangement joins TRBV28 to TRBJ1-6; TRBD1 aligns across 10 bases. The CDR3 consists of 15 residues. The V segment lost 6 bases and the J segment 8 bases; nucleotides outside the gene matches: 7. Germline V CDR1 and CDR2: MDHEN, SYDVKM. The CDR3 protein is CASRPRTGGDSPLHF. The DNA for the CDR3 is TGTGCCAGCAGACCCCGGACAGGGGGAGATTCACCCCTCCACTTT.

This clonotype was found once. The chain combines TRBV2 with TRBJ1-2, with D unresolved. The germline gives CDR1 SNHLY, CDR2 FYNNEI. V gave up 0 bases and J gave up 8 bases, with 16 bases separating them. The CDR3 is made up of 15 amino acids. The CDR3 DNA follows: TGTGCCAGCAGTGAAGCGCGGGTCAGTCTACCAGGCTACACCTTC. It translates to CASSEARVSLPGYTF.